This entry is about one T cell receptor (beta chain). Its antigen is undetermined. Constant-segment primers served in 5'RACE that generated TCR alpha and TCR beta cDNA libraries bearing sample barcodes and UMIs. TCRdb re-called the 5' RACE reads through MiXCR, storing one row per CDR3 protein. The table has more than 350,000 distinct CDR3 sequences, 15% to 20% seen once; the top ten hold 20% to 25%. This entry is derived from a study of T-cell memory formation after mild COVID-19. Broader study findings: Later expanders leaned CD4+, whereas clones that contracted between day 15 and 85 were balanced CD4/CD8.

The CDR3 has 15 residues. V trimming: 5 bases; J trimming: 5 bases; junction bases outside the gene matches: 10. From germline, CDR1 is SGHTA and CDR2 FQGNSA. The receptor was derived from a man aged 18 to 30 who had mild COVID-19 (a few samples of this study predate the infection). Cell type and time point are not known. This sequence joins TRBV7-2 and TRBJ1-2; 8 positions match TRBD1. The specimen was PBMCs or a T cell subset sorted from them (not recorded which). For the CDR3, the DNA is TGTGCCAGCAGCCCCAGAGACAGGGGTGAATATGGCTACACCTTC. The encoded protein is CASSPRDRGEYGYTF. The complete variable domain, with remaining parts taken from reference TRBV7-2 and TRBJ1-2, reads GAGVSQSPSNKVTEKGKDVELRCDPISGHTALYWYRQSLGQGLEFLIYFQGNSAPDKSGLPSDRFSAERTGGSVSTLTIQRTQQEDSAVYLCASSPRDRGEYGYTFGSGTRLTVV.